The entry below describes one T cell receptor beta chain. Antigen: not known. This sample stems from a study of T cells in Graves' hyperthyroidism and ophthalmopathy. For the study at large: Peripheral blood was obtained at initial diagnosis, preceding any treatment. Points from the study as a whole: Most expanded thyroid clonotypes above 0.001 recurred in blood. Prediction of ophthalmopathy progression came a median around 7.1 months pre-onset.

Trimming stripped 5 bases from V and 1 base from J, with 11 bases between. In germline, CDR1 is MNHNS, CDR2 SASEGT. The CDR3 runs 15 residues. The authors obtained PBMCs from over 7.5 ml of fresh peripheral blood. Researchers amplified the TCR beta CDR3 regions from RNA transcripts. The TCR CDR3 first-round RT-PCR relied on the HTBI primer set. TCRdb re-called the multiplex PCR reads through MiXCR, storing one row per CDR3 protein. The data contain some 600,000 distinct CDR3 sequences, more than 11% of them seen just once; the ten biggest clones take up 4.5% to 6%. The chain links TRBV6-1 to TRBJ2-2, with D unclear. The sequence was obtained from a woman aged 30 to 39 with Graves' hyperthyroidism that later progressed to Graves' ophthalmopathy. The sequenced sample was blood. CDR3 DNA: TGTGCCAGCAGTCCCCGGGTCCTGAACACCGGGGAGCTGTTTTTT. Its protein product is CASSPRVLNTGELFF.